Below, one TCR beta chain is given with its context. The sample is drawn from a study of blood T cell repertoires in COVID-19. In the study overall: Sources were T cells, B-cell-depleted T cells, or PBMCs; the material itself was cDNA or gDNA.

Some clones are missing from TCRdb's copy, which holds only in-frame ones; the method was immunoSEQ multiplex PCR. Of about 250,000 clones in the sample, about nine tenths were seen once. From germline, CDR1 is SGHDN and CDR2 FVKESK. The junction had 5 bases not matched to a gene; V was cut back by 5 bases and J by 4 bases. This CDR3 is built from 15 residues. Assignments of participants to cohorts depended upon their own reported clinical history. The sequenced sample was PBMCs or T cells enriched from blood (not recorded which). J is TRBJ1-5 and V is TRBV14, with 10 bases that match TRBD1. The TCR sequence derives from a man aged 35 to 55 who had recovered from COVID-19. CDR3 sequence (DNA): TGTGCCAGCAGCTCCGGGACAGGGGTGAATCAGCCCCAGCATTTT. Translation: CASSSGTGVNQPQHF.